This entry lists 30 T cell receptor beta chains sequenced from one sample in a study of blood T cell repertoires in COVID-19. Sequencing was performed with immunoSEQ multiplex PCR; in TCRdb, only in-frame clones are kept and a portion is missing. The sample comprises fewer than 350,000 clones, around 90% of which are singletons, and less than 10% rests with the top ten. The sequenced sample was peripheral blood. The origin of the receptors is a man in his late teens or twenties with active or convalescent COVID-19.

The chain uses TRBV18 and TRBJ1-5; D unresolved. V lost 2 bases and J 5 bases, leaving 7 bases between the germline ends. CDR3 length: 13 residues. The germline CDR1 and CDR2 sequences are KGHSH and LQKENI. For the CDR3, the DNA is TGTGCCAGCTCACCAAGTGCGGATCAGCCCCAGCATTTT. It translates to CASSPSADQPQHF. The full variable domain, completed using reference TRBV18 and TRBJ1-5, is NAGVMQNPRHLVRRRGQEARLRCSPMKGHSHVYWYRQLPEEGLKFMVYLQKENIIDESGMPKERFSAEFPKEGPSILRIQQVVRGDSAAYFCASSPSADQPQHFGDGTRLSIL.

V is TRBV5-1 and J is TRBJ2-7; D gene ambiguous. With 7 bases removed from V and 0 bases from J, the gap between germline ends came to 5 bases. The germline gives CDR1 SGHRS, CDR2 YFSETQ. CDR3 length: 11 amino acids. This chain's CDR3 is CASHNSYEQYF. For the CDR3, the DNA is TGCGCCAGCCACAACTCCTACGAGCAGTACTTC.

V and J are TRBV6-6 and TRBJ2-3, with TRBD2 identical over 7 bases. The V gene end was trimmed by 8 bases and the J gene end by 3 bases; junction bases not matched to a gene: 2. This CDR3 is built from 12 residues. Germline V gene sequence: CDR1 MNHNY, CDR2 SVGAGI (reference sequence). The CDR3 protein is CASSGGTDTQYF. CDR3 nucleotides: TGTGCCAGCTCGGGGGGAACAGATACGCAGTATTTT.

This clone is a singleton in its sample. J is TRBJ1-1 and V is TRBV6-5, with D perhaps TRBD1 (6 bases). This CDR3 has 13 amino acids. CDR1 MNHEY and CDR2 SVGAGI come from the germline V gene. The germline V and J ends were trimmed by 7 bases and 0 bases, with 9 bases remaining between them. In DNA, the CDR3 is TGTGCCAGCACCGGACAGTTGAACACTGAAGCTTTCTTT. As protein: CASTGQLNTEAFF.

This chain joins TRBV6-5 and TRBJ1-2, with D possibly matching TRBD1 (5 bases). Trimming cost V 7 bases and J 4 bases, with 19 bases left between them. Germline assignment: CDR1 MNHEY and CDR2 SVGAGI. This CDR3 has 15 amino acids. The CDR3 DNA follows: TGTGCCAGCACAAGCCAGAACGGGGGGGTCTATGGCTACACCTTC. Amino acids: CASTSQNGGVYGYTF.

The J gene is TRBJ1-2, the V gene TRBV6-5, with D possibly being TRBD1 (6 bases). CDR1 and CDR2 from the germline V gene are MNHEY and SVGAGI. The CDR3 runs to 13 residues. Trimming took off 5 bases at V and 0 bases at J, with 7 bases between the two ends. CDR3 sequence reads: CASSRTANYGYTF. The CDR3 DNA follows: TGTGCCAGCAGTCGGACAGCTAACTATGGCTACACCTTC.

The chain carries TRBV11-2 and TRBJ1-3, with a weak D call TRBD1 (5 bases). With 3 bases removed from V and 2 bases from J, the gap between germline ends came to 11 bases. In germline, CDR1 is SGHAT, CDR2 FQNNGV. The CDR3 contains 15 residues. CDR3 sequence reads: CASSFFPGPGNTIYF. The CDR3 nucleotides are TGTGCCAGCAGCTTTTTTCCAGGGCCTGGAAACACCATATATTTT.

The chain joins TRBV2 to TRBJ2-1, with D tentatively TRBD2 (5 bases). CDR3 length equals 12 residues. Germline CDR1 is SNHLY and CDR2 is FYNNEI. Trimming removed 7 bases from V and 4 bases from J, with 8 bases in between. Here the CDR3 reads CASKRDYNEQFF. The CDR3 DNA reads TGTGCCAGCAAGAGGGATTACAATGAGCAGTTCTTC.

The chain has TRBV3-1 (or the pseudogene TRBV3-2) and TRBJ2-5; no reliable D call. Per germline, CDR1 LGHDT and CDR2 YNNKEL (reference sequence). This CDR3 region has 15 residues. Deletions cut 0 bases from V and 2 bases from J, with 10 bases between. CDR3 DNA sequence: TGTGCCAGCAGCCAAGACTCCACAGATCAAGAGACCCAGTACTTC. This encodes CASSQDSTDQETQYF.

J is TRBJ1-5 and V is TRBV4-1; TRBD1 might be the D (6 bases). Germline V lookup: CDR1 MGHRA, CDR2 YSYEKL. The CDR3 is 14 amino acids. V gave up 4 bases and J gave up 3 bases, with 10 bases separating them. DNA of the CDR3: TGCGCCAGCAGCCGGGGGCCGGTCAATCAGCCCCAGCATTTT. This encodes CASSRGPVNQPQHF.

J is TRBJ2-5 and V is TRBV9; D possibly corresponds to TRBD1 (6 bases). The V end was cut by 0 bases, the J end by 1 base, with 10 bases between. Germline CDR1 reads SGDLS; CDR2 reads YYNGEE. CDR3 length: 15 amino acids. CDR3 coding DNA: TGTGCCAGCAGCGTAGAGGGACACCGCCAAGAGACCCAGTACTTC. This gives the protein CASSVEGHRQETQYF.

V usage is TRBV11-2 and J usage is TRBJ2-7; the match to TRBD2 covers 7 bases. The CDR3 sequence is 15 residues long. Germline CDR1 and CDR2: SGHAT and FQNNGV. V gave up 2 bases and J gave up 0 bases; unmatched junction bases: 4. CDR3 sequence (DNA): TGTGCCAGCAGCTTACGGCGGGGGAGCTCCTACGAGCAGTACTTC. Translating gives CASSLRRGSSYEQYF.

The chain carries TRBV3-1 (or the pseudogene TRBV3-2) and TRBJ1-5, with 7 bases identical to TRBD1. V lost 3 bases and J lost 6; bases outside the gene matches: 5. Germline assignment: CDR1 LGHDT and CDR2 YNNKEL (reference sequence). The CDR3 spans 14 residues. The CDR3 spells CASSQTGTPQPQHF. CDR3 bases: TGTGCCAGCAGCCAGACAGGGACGCCTCAGCCCCAGCATTTT.

The V gene is TRBV6-5, the J gene TRBJ2-3; 8 positions match TRBD2. V was pared by 3 bases and J by 3 bases, with 8 bases of the junction left unmatched. The CDR3 is 16 residues long. Germline values: CDR1 MNHEY, CDR2 SVGAGI. CDR3 DNA: TGTGCCAGCAGTTATGAGCGGGGGTGGAGGACAGATACGCAGTATTTT. Encoded protein: CASSYERGWRTDTQYF.

The chain couples TRBV19 to TRBJ2-7; D perhaps matches TRBD2 (5 bases). The CDR3 is made up of 14 amino acids. Germline V CDR1 and CDR2: LNHDA, SQIVND (reference sequence). V shed 6 bases and J shed 2 bases, with 14 bases lying between them. CDR3 sequence reads: CASSMAREPYEQYF. DNA of the CDR3: TGTGCCAGTAGCATGGCGAGGGAGCCCTACGAGCAGTACTTC.

The rearrangement links TRBV9 to TRBJ1-2; D perhaps matches TRBD1 (5 bases). Germline V gene sequence: CDR1 SGDLS, CDR2 YYNGEE. Deletions cut 4 bases from V and 1 base from J, with 14 bases between. The CDR3 contains 15 residues. DNA of the CDR3: TGTGCCAGCAGCCGGGGGTCAGGCCTTAACTATGGCTACACCTTC. Its protein is CASSRGSGLNYGYTF. The full variable domain, with the rest looked up from reference TRBV9 and TRBJ1-2, is DSGVTQTPKHLITATGQRVTLRCSPRSGDLSVYWYQQSLDQGLQFLIQYYNGEERAKGNILERFSAQQFPDLHSELNLSSLELGDSALYFCASSRGSGLNYGYTFGSGTRLTVV.

The J gene is TRBJ1-6, the V gene TRBV6-1; D unclear. CDR1 and CDR2 from the germline V gene are MNHNS and SASEGT. The length of the CDR3 is 15 residues. Trimming took off 3 bases at V and 8 bases at J, with 14 bases between the two ends. The CDR3 here is CASSDVRELDSPLHF. The CDR3 bases are TGTGCCAGCAGTGACGTGAGGGAGTTGGATTCACCCCTCCACTTT.

V usage is TRBV27 and J usage is TRBJ2-6; D is unclear. CDR3 length: 14 residues. The V gene lost 2 bases and the J gene lost 2 bases, with 4 bases spanning the gap. Per the germline V gene, CDR1 is MNHEY and CDR2 is SMNVEV (reference sequence). Here the CDR3 reads CASSLSAGANVLTF. CDR3 sequence (DNA): TGTGCCAGCAGTTTAAGCGCTGGGGCCAACGTCCTGACTTTC.

The chain combines TRBV6-5 with TRBJ2-7; 8 bases fit TRBD2. The CDR3 extends over 15 amino acids. V lost 10 bases to trimming and J lost 1 base; unmatched junction nucleotides: 12. CDR1 and CDR2 (germline): MNHEY, SVGAGI. CDR3 amino acids: CATRAGLALSYEQYF. CDR3 in DNA: TGTGCCACCCGAGCCGGACTAGCCTTGTCCTACGAGCAGTACTTC.

J is TRBJ1-1 and V is TRBV6-5, with D unresolved. The CDR3 runs 13 residues. Trimming removed 4 bases from V and 3 bases from J, with 9 bases in between. CDR1 is MNHEY, CDR2 SVGAGI, per germline. The CDR3 loop is CASSSRRDTEAFF. CDR3 DNA: TGTGCCAGCAGTTCAAGACGGGACACTGAAGCTTTCTTT.

This chain joins TRBV5-4 and TRBJ2-7; D might be TRBD2 (5 bases). Germline V lookup: CDR1 SGHNT, CDR2 YYREEE (reference sequence). Deletions cut 0 bases from V and 6 bases from J, with 10 bases between. The CDR3 is 13 amino acids. CDR3: CASSLGELGEQYF. Here the CDR3 DNA reads TGTGCCAGCAGCTTGGGGGAGTTGGGCGAGCAGTACTTC.

This chain uses TRBV9 with TRBJ1-5; 7 bases agree with TRBD1. The CDR3 spans 17 residues. CDR1 SGDLS and CDR2 YYNGEE come from the germline V gene. The ends lost 3 bases at V and 3 bases at J; junction bases unmatched: 12. In nucleotides, the CDR3 is TGTGCCAGCAGCGCCGGGCCAACAGACAGGGTCAATCAGCCCCAGCATTTT. Amino acids: CASSAGPTDRVNQPQHF. The full variable domain, with the rest looked up from reference TRBV9 and TRBJ1-5, is DSGVTQTPKHLITATGQRVTLRCSPRSGDLSVYWYQQSLDQGLQFLIQYYNGEERAKGNILERFSAQQFPDLHSELNLSSLELGDSALYFCASSAGPTDRVNQPQHFGDGTRLSIL.

The chain has TRBV25-1 and TRBJ1-5, with D tentatively TRBD1 (6 bases). Trimming stripped 6 bases from V and 1 base from J, with 16 bases between. The CDR3 totals 16 residues. The germline V gene encodes CDR1 MGHDK and CDR2 SYGVNS. The CDR3, as DNA: TGTGCCAGCAGATCCGGGGGGGCCTCAAGCAATCAGCCCCAGCATTTT. Amino acid sequence: CASRSGGASSNQPQHF.

Worth noting for this clone: Because the CDR3 is missing its conserved closing phenylalanine or tryptophan, this is likely a read error. It is unclear where the CDR3 begins or ends on the DNA, so no DNA is shown, and the CDR3 is as TCRdb lists it. This chain's CDR3 is CASSPPGTGYSRV. The chain joins TRBV18 to TRBJ1-1; the D call of TRBD1 is as the table states it, not checked on the DNA. Termini included, the CDR3 measures 13 amino acids. The germline gives CDR1 KGHSH, CDR2 LQKENI.

CDR3 sequence: CATSPRSTDTQYF. CDR3 nucleotide sequence: TGTGCCACCAGCCCGCGGAGCACAGATACGCAGTATTTT. The chain carries TRBV15 and TRBJ2-3; D is ambiguous. Germline lookup yields CDR1 LNHNV and CDR2 YYDKDF (reference sequence). The CDR3 runs to 13 residues. Trimming took off 5 bases at V and 0 bases at J, with 6 bases between the two ends.

J is TRBJ2-3 and V is TRBV19; D perhaps matches TRBD2 (6 bases). Deletions cut 2 bases from V and 2 bases from J, with 11 bases between. This CDR3 is 15 amino acids long. Germline V gene data show CDR1 as LNHDA and CDR2 as SQIVND (reference sequence). The CDR3 sequence: CASSILGGDTDTQYF. The CDR3 bases are TGTGCCAGTAGTATACTCGGGGGAGACACAGATACGCAGTATTTT.

This chain connects TRBV6-5 to TRBJ2-3, with 8 bases that match TRBD2. J was trimmed by 5 bases and V by 10 bases; bases with no gene match: 2. Germline lookup yields CDR1 MNHEY and CDR2 SVGAGI. The CDR3 loop spans 11 amino acids. The CDR3 here is CATGGVDTQYF. CDR3 DNA sequence: TGTGCCACGGGGGGGGTAGATACGCAGTATTTT.

This chain uses TRBV6-1 with TRBJ2-7; a possible D gene is TRBD2 (5 bases). This CDR3 region has 12 residues. Germline CDR1 MNHNS, CDR2 SASEGT. The germline V and J ends were trimmed by 8 bases and 3 bases, with 11 bases remaining between them. As DNA, the CDR3 is TGTGCCAGCGGGAGTACAGTCTACGAGCAGTACTTC. It yields the protein CASGSTVYEQYF.

The chain recombines TRBV9 with TRBJ1-1; D unresolved. CDR1 and CDR2 from the germline V gene are SGDLS and YYNGEE. With 4 bases removed from V and 7 bases from J, the gap between germline ends came to 20 bases. This CDR3 comprises 15 residues. Written as DNA, the CDR3 is TGTGCCAGCAGCCCCCCCGGTGGAGGGTACGATGAAGCTTTCTTT. Translation gives CASSPPGGGYDEAFF.

The rearrangement joins TRBV28 to TRBJ1-1; weak D call: TRBD1 (5 bases). Trimming shortened V by 7 bases and J by 0 bases, and 15 bases separated the two germline ends. CDR1 MDHEN and CDR2 SYDVKM come from the germline V gene. The CDR3 is 15 residues long. The CDR3 here is CASIPGGHMNTEAFF. The CDR3 DNA reads as TGTGCCAGCATCCCGGGCGGACATATGAACACTGAAGCTTTCTTT.